These 5 T cell receptor beta chains were all obtained from the same sample, sequenced in a study of T cells in women clearing cervical HPV infection. Produced via immunoSEQ multiplex PCR; TCRdb's table is partial and in-frame only. The table lists about 30,000 clones. What was sequenced was blood buffy coat. The receptors were gathered from a woman aged 18-69 years with a cervical HPV16 infection that either progressed to CIN3+ or cleared (not recorded which).

Comment on this clone: Sequencing ends 3 residues short of the CDR3 end; the germline J gene provides the rest. The V gene is TRBV19, the J gene TRBJ2-7; 13 bases are shared with TRBD2. The CDR3 consists of 15 residues. Germline CDR1 is LNHDA and CDR2 is SQIVND (reference sequence). The ends lost 6 bases at V and 2 bases at J; junction bases unmatched: 4. The CDR3 region is CASSPGLAGPYEQYF. The DNA read from the CDR3 is TGTGCCAGTAGCCCGGGACTAGCGGGGCCCTACGAG.

For this clone: The read ends 3 residues early relative to the CDR3; the germline J gene fills the gap. The chain recombines TRBV7-2 with TRBJ2-1; a weak D match, TRBD1 (5 bases). The germline V gene has CDR1 SGHTA and CDR2 FQGNSA. The CDR3 runs to 13 residues. V lost 6 bases and J lost 2, with 8 bases in between. The sequenced part of the CDR3 DNA is TGTGCCAGCAGTTCCAGGGCCTACAATGAG. Translation gives CASSSRAYNE. The CDR3 in its entirety is CASSSRAYNEQFF.

Points on this clone: The read terminates 3 residues before the CDR3 end, so the remaining end is supplied by the germline J gene. The rearrangement links TRBV4-2 to TRBJ2-7; 12 bases align to TRBD2. Unmatched junction bases numbered 9, after V lost 0 bases and J lost 3 bases. Germline-derived CDR1 and CDR2 are LGHNA and YNFKEQ. The CDR3 has 18 residues. Partial CDR3 DNA: TGTGCCAGCAGCCAAGATACTCGACTAGCGGGGGCATACTACGAG. This codes for CASSQDTRLAGAYYE. In full, the CDR3 is CASSQDTRLAGAYYEQYF.

As for this clone: The read ends 3 residues before the CDR3 terminus; that terminus is restored from the germline J gene. V gene TRBV4-2 combines with J gene TRBJ2-7; 9 bases match TRBD1. In germline, CDR1 is LGHNA, CDR2 YNFKEQ. This CDR3 is 15 amino acids long. Unmatched junction bases numbered 8, after V lost 6 bases and J lost 2 bases. The CDR3 sequence is CASREGQGKTYEQYF. The part of the CDR3 DNA that was read is TGTGCCAGCAGGGAAGGACAGGGGAAGACCTACGAG.

As concerns this clone: The read comes to an end 3 residues before the CDR3 does, leaving the germline J gene to fill in the end. The chain joins TRBV5-4 to TRBJ2-7, with 7 bases aligning to TRBD1. Germline V lookup: CDR1 SGHNT, CDR2 YYREEE (reference sequence). V lost 1 base and J lost 3; bases outside the gene matches: 1. The CDR3 consists of 13 residues. The CDR3 spells CASSLRQGYEQYF. The CDR3 DNA, read in part, is TGTGCCAGCAGCTTGAGACAGGGCTACGAG.